The table lists the clone carrying this T cell receptor beta chain with many counts. The antigen is not known. A much larger clone differs by one base, so this may be a read error. The data were obtained in a study of T cell repertoires in cytomegalovirus infection. For the study at large: Selection of CMV epitopes for the study included recently identified HLA-C-restricted and well-studied HLA-B-restricted ones. CMV infection together with matching HLA type was indicated by public TCR beta signatures.

MiXCR, run by TCRdb on the reads, gives a single entry per CDR3 protein. The sample consists of approximately 1,000,000 distinct CDR3 sequences, around 29% of them appearing once. The CDR3 contains 14 residues. V shed 4 bases and J 3 bases; nucleotides not matched to a gene: 3. The germline V gene has CDR1 SGHDT and CDR2 YYEEEE. Notes on the study in general: There were HLA-C-restricted CMV-specific TCR beta clonotypes dominating the ex vivo response. CMV carriers having the relevant HLA were flagged by cumulative public TCR beta family frequency.

This clonotype originated in a human donor in good health (CMV status not recorded). Some clones in this sample may be carry-over from other donors' samples. The sequencing used cultured CD8+ T cells from PBMCs, collected from culture after CMV antigen stimulation. V and J are TRBV5-6 and TRBJ1-5; 8 nucleotides match TRBD1. CDR3 amino acids: CASSLTGVNQPQHF. The DNA for the CDR3 is TGTGCCAGCAGCCTGACAGGGGTCAATCAGCCCCAGCATTTT.